The 27 T cell receptor beta chains below were found in one sample sequenced in a study of response to subunit inactivated influenza vaccine. One entry per CDR3 protein, called by TCRdb with MiXCR from the RT-PCR reads. The profile shows approximately 530,000 distinct CDR3 sequences, approximately 7.7% of them singletons. Material: PBMCs from blood, obtained less than 30 months after vaccination. These receptors all stem from a man aged 50-75 years who received an inactivated influenza vaccine.

This clonotype showed up many times. The chain recombines TRBV7-6 with TRBJ2-3; 10 nucleotides agree with TRBD2. This CDR3 contains 16 residues. J lost 2 bases, V lost 5 bases, and 7 bases had no gene match. The V gene's germline CDR1 is SGHVS and CDR2 FNYEAQ. In DNA, the CDR3 is TGTGCCAGCAGCCCGTTACTAGCGGGATCCACAGATACGCAGTATTTT. This gives the protein CASSPLLAGSTDTQYF. The complete variable domain, with remaining parts taken from reference TRBV7-6 and TRBJ2-3, reads GAGVSQSPRYKVTKRGQDVALRCDPISGHVSLYWYRQALGQGPEFLTYFNYEAQQDKSGLPNDRFSAERPEGSISTLTIQRTEQRDSAMYRCASSPLLAGSTDTQYFGPGTRLTVL.

The chain recombines TRBV24-1 with TRBJ2-3; 8 bases agree with TRBD1. The CDR3 has 15 amino acids. Germline CDR1 is KGHDR and CDR2 is SFDVKD. The trim removed 5 bases at V and 5 bases at J, leaving 8 bases unmatched. The CDR3 spells CATSGIGQGEDTQYF. The CDR3 DNA follows: TGTGCCACCAGTGGGATTGGACAGGGAGAAGATACGCAGTATTTT.

The genes are TRBV20-1 and TRBJ2-1; 7 positions agree with TRBD2. Trimming cost V 6 bases and J 3 bases; bases outside gene matches: 14. The CDR3 extends over 16 amino acids. Per germline, CDR1 DFQATT and CDR2 SNEGSKA (reference sequence). This CDR3 is CSADISRAGVYNEQFF. DNA of the CDR3: TGCAGTGCAGACATTTCGAGGGCGGGAGTCTACAATGAGCAGTTCTTC.

The chain carries TRBV28 and TRBJ2-1; 7 bases line up with TRBD1. The CDR3 is 18 amino acids. Germline CDR1 reads MDHEN; CDR2 reads SYDVKM. With V trimmed by 2 bases and J by 0 bases, 10 bases remained unmatched. As DNA, the CDR3 is TGTGCCAGCAGTTTACCTGGACAGGTACGACGCTCCTACAATGAGCAGTTCTTC. This encodes CASSLPGQVRRSYNEQFF. Full variable domain (outside the CDR3, taken from reference TRBV28 and TRBJ2-1): DVKVTQSSRYLVKRTGEKVFLECVQDMDHENMFWYRQDPGLGLRLIYFSYDVKMKEKGDIPEGYSVSREKKERFSLILESASTNQTSMYLCASSLPGQVRRSYNEQFFGPGTRLTVL.

This clonotype appeared a few times. V usage is TRBV4-3 and J usage is TRBJ2-1; D gene ambiguous. Germline loops: CDR1 LGHNA, CDR2 YSLEER. V was shortened by 0 bases and J by 0 bases, with 9 bases between the two germline ends. The CDR3 contains 16 residues. The CDR3 nucleotides are TGCGCCAGCAGCCAAGAGGCAGCGAGCTCCTACAATGAGCAGTTCTTC. It codes for CASSQEAASSYNEQFF.

This clonotype was recorded at least ten times. Sequence at one end of the junction differs from germline and may be a read error. The rearrangement joins TRBV7-7 to TRBJ2-1; D is unclear. From germline, CDR1 is SSHAT and CDR2 FNYEAQ (reference sequence). This CDR3 region has 15 residues. In DNA form, the CDR3 reads TGTGCTAGCAGCTTAGTGGCGAGCTCCTACAATGAGCAGTTCTTC. Translated, it gives CASSLVASSYNEQFF. Supplemented by reference TRBV7-7 and TRBJ2-1, the full variable domain reads GAGVSQSPRYKVTKRGQDVTLRCDPISSHATLYWYQQALGQGPEFLTYFNYEAQPDKSGLPSDRFSAERPEGSISTLTIQRTEQRDSAMYRCASSLVASSYNEQFFGPGTRLTVL.

This clonotype came up a few times. This rearrangement joins TRBV11-1 to TRBJ2-6, with 11 nucleotides matching TRBD2. This CDR3 has 21 residues. CDR1 is SGHAT, CDR2 FQDESV, per germline (reference sequence). The junction had 11 bases not matched to a gene; V was cut back by 1 base and J by 0 bases. The CDR3 DNA reads as TGTGCCAGCAGCTTAGGCCACTCGGGACTAGCGGTCTTCTCTGGGGCCAACGTCCTGACTTTC. Amino acids: CASSLGHSGLAVFSGANVLTF.

This clonotype has ten or more counts. The V call is TRBV12-3 or TRBV12-4, the J call TRBJ2-3; D unclear. The CDR3 totals 12 residues. The ends were cut back, 7 bases at V and 5 bases at J, with 10 bases in the middle. In DNA, the CDR3 is TGTGCCAGCACCCCCTCGGTAGATACGCAGTATTTT. Protein: CASTPSVDTQYF.

This clonotype was counted only a few times. CDR3 sequence reads: CASSPPGQGEHNEQFF. CDR3 sequence (DNA): TGTGCCAGCAGCCCTCCGGGACAGGGGGAACACAATGAGCAGTTCTTC. The V and J genes are TRBV21-1 and TRBJ2-1; the listed D gene, TRBD1, was not tested against the DNA. TRBV21-1 is a documented pseudogene. CDR3 size: 16 residues.

This chain joins TRBV7-9 and TRBJ2-2, with 8 bases fitting TRBD2. CDR1 is SEHNR and CDR2 is FQNEAQ in the germline V gene (reference sequence). The CDR3 extends over 16 amino acids. The J segment lost 0 bases and the V segment lost 1 base, leaving 1 base of the junction unmatched. The CDR3: CASSLVSGANTGELFF. As DNA, the CDR3 is TGTGCCAGCAGCTTAGTTAGCGGGGCGAACACCGGGGAGCTGTTTTTT.

In its sample, this clonotype was seen a few times. This sequence joins TRBV12-3 or TRBV12-4 and TRBJ2-7; TRBD2 matches 7 bases. V lost 9 bases to trimming and J lost 9 bases; unmatched junction nucleotides: 14. The CDR3 is 13 residues long. CDR3 coding DNA: TGTGCCAGTGGGGGAGGGTCAGTTATCGGGCAGTACTTC. Translating gives CASGGGSVIGQYF.

The rearrangement joins TRBV5-1 to TRBJ2-7, with a possible D match to TRBD1 (5 bases). V lost 4 bases to trimming and J lost 13 bases, with 21 bases between them. The CDR3 has 13 residues. The germline gives CDR1 SGHRS, CDR2 YFSETQ. The CDR3 protein is CASSTNQGSQYYF. DNA of the CDR3: TGCGCCAGCAGCACGAATCAGGGTTCCCAATACTACTTC.

This clonotype showed up just a few times. V gene TRBV28 combines with J gene TRBJ2-7; 8 bases map to TRBD2. Germline-derived CDR1 and CDR2 are MDHEN and SYDVKM. This CDR3 is 16 amino acids long. Trimming took 8 bases from V and 0 from J; bases not matched to a gene: 12. The CDR3 is CASGGAGGVISYEQYF. CDR3 sequence (DNA): TGTGCCAGCGGTGGCGCGGGAGGAGTGATCTCCTACGAGCAGTACTTC.

In its sample, this clonotype was seen many times. CDR3 amino acids: CASSKNGGYEQYF. The CDR3, as DNA: TGTGCCAGCTCAAAAAACGGGGGTTACGAGCAGTACTTC. The J gene is TRBJ2-7, the V gene TRBV7-2; D is perhaps TRBD2 (6 bases). Trimming shortened V by 8 bases and J by 4 bases, and 15 bases separated the two germline ends. CDR3 length: 13 amino acids. Germline V gives CDR1 SGHTA, CDR2 FQGNSA. The variable domain in full, with the rest retrieved from reference TRBV7-2 and TRBJ2-7, is GAGVSQSPSNKVTEKGKDVELRCDPISGHTALYWYRQSLGQGLEFLIYFQGNSAPDKSGLPSDRFSAERTGGSVSTLTIQRTQQEDSAVYLCASSKNGGYEQYFGPGTRLTVT.

This clonotype was found a few times. V usage is TRBV29-1 and J usage is TRBJ2-3; D is perhaps TRBD1 (6 bases). CDR3 length: 12 amino acids. Between the trimmed V and J ends, which lost 4 bases and 4 bases, there was a span of 9 bases. CDR1 SQVTM and CDR2 ANQGSEA come from the germline V gene. The DNA of the CDR3 is TGCAGCGTTGCCAGGGGCCCAGATACGCAGTATTTT. It specifies CSVARGPDTQYF.

This clonotype was counted at least ten times. The V call is TRBV29-1, the J call TRBJ2-7; 8 bases are a match to TRBD1. Losses at the gene ends were 4 bases for V and 3 bases for J; bases not matched to a gene: 11. The germline CDR1 and CDR2 sequences are SQVTM and ANQGSEA. The length of the CDR3 is 15 residues. The chain's CDR3 is CSVGIGTGLFYEQYF. The CDR3 region has the DNA TGCAGCGTTGGTATCGGGACAGGACTCTTCTACGAGCAGTACTTC.

Of note for this clonotype: A read error may be the cause here, since a much bigger clone is one base away. The chain links TRBV4-3 to TRBJ1-2; the D is unclear. The CDR3 spans 14 residues. Germline values: CDR1 LGHNA, CDR2 YSLEER. Trimming stripped 1 base from V and 4 bases from J, with 10 bases between. The CDR3 here is CASSQVLSVYGYTF. In nucleotides, the CDR3 is TGCGCCAGCAGCCAAGTTTTAAGTGTCTATGGCTACACCTTC.

This clonotype came up many times. The chain joins TRBV20-1 to TRBJ2-7, with D uncertain. The CDR3 spans 12 residues. V was shortened by 7 bases and J by 4 bases, with 14 bases between the two germline ends. Germline CDR1 DFQATT, CDR2 SNEGSKA (reference sequence). CDR3 amino acids: CSGYYQGYEQYF. The CDR3 DNA follows: TGCAGTGGCTACTACCAAGGATACGAGCAGTACTTC.

This clonotype has just a few counts. This chain links TRBV20-1 with TRBJ2-6; D gene uncertain. Germline loops: CDR1 DFQATT, CDR2 SNEGSKA (reference sequence). This CDR3 spans 14 amino acids. Trimming stripped 3 bases from V and 3 bases from J, with 9 bases between. The CDR3 is CSARGVGGANVLTF. CDR3 in DNA: TGCAGTGCTAGGGGTGTAGGTGGGGCCAACGTCCTGACTTTC.

This clonotype was found a few times. This chain links TRBV7-2 with TRBJ2-5, with D perhaps matching TRBD1 (6 bases). Germline values: CDR1 SGHTA, CDR2 FQGNSA. V lost 4 bases and J 1 base, leaving 13 bases between the germline ends. This CDR3 has 15 amino acids. The DNA for the CDR3 is TGTGCCAGCAGCTCCAACGGACAGTTCCAAGAGACCCAGTACTTC. As protein: CASSSNGQFQETQYF.

For the CDR3, the DNA is TGTGCCAGCACGCGGGACAGCCAAGAGACCCAGTACTTC. This translates into CASTRDSQETQYF. The chain couples TRBV5-5 to TRBJ2-5; weak D call: TRBD1 (7 bases). Germline CDR1 reads SGHKS; CDR2 reads YYEKEE (reference sequence). This CDR3 is 13 amino acids long. The V end lost 6 bases, the J end lost 1 base, and 10 bases lay between the germline ends. Using reference TRBV5-5 and TRBJ2-5 for the parts outside the CDR3, the full variable domain is DAGVTQSPTHLIKTRGQQVTLRCSPISGHKSVSWYQQVLGQGPQFIFQYYEKEERGRGNFPDRFSARQFPNYSSELNVNALLLGDSALYLCASTRDSQETQYFGPGTRLLVL.

A few counts support this clonotype. V and J are TRBV25-1 and TRBJ1-5; D remains unclear. Germline lookup yields CDR1 MGHDK and CDR2 SYGVNS. V lost 4 bases, J lost 7 bases, and 8 bases lay in between. The CDR3 totals 12 residues. This CDR3 is CASSGPGQPQHF. CDR3 DNA sequence: TGTGCCAGCAGTGGCCCGGGGCAGCCCCAGCATTTT. The complete variable domain, with remaining parts taken from reference TRBV25-1 and TRBJ1-5, reads EADIYQTPRYLVIGTGKKITLECSQTMGHDKMYWYQQDPGMELHLIHYSYGVNSTEKGDLSSESTVSRIRTEHFPLTLESARPSHTSQYLCASSGPGQPQHFGDGTRLSIL.

This clonotype was detected only a few times. The CDR3 DNA is TGCAGTGCTAGAGAGGGGGGGGACGTCTATGGCTACACCTTC. It yields the protein CSAREGGDVYGYTF. The rearrangement joins TRBV20-1 to TRBJ1-2; D is perhaps TRBD1 (5 bases). The germline gives CDR1 DFQATT, CDR2 SNEGSKA (reference sequence). This CDR3 region has 14 residues. V was trimmed by 0 bases and J by 4 bases, leaving 12 bases between them.

This clonotype showed up just a few times. V and J are TRBV7-9 and TRBJ2-7; D is perhaps TRBD2 (6 bases). The CDR3 has 14 amino acids. Between the trimmed V and J ends, which lost 5 bases and 7 bases, there was a span of 18 bases. Germline CDR1 reads SEHNR; CDR2 reads FQNEAQ (reference sequence). CDR3 coding DNA: TGTGCCAGCAGCCCCACATACACGGGGGATGAGCAGTACTTC. It encodes CASSPTYTGDEQYF.

This clonotype was recorded many times. This rearrangement joins TRBV5-1 to TRBJ2-3; D gene unclear. From germline, CDR1 is SGHRS and CDR2 YFSETQ. The CDR3 totals 13 residues. V lost 0 bases and J 3 bases, leaving 5 bases between the germline ends. This CDR3 is CASSLVTTDTQYF. CDR3 DNA sequence: TGCGCCAGCAGCTTGGTAACGACAGATACGCAGTATTTT. Based on the CDR3 plus reference TRBV5-1 and TRBJ2-3, the full variable domain is KAGVTQTPRYLIKTRGQQVTLSCSPISGHRSVSWYQQTPGQGLQFLFEYFSETQRNKGNFPGRFSGRQFSNSRSEMNVSTLELGDSALYLCASSLVTTDTQYFGPGTRLTVL.

This clonotype was detected many times. The chain couples TRBV15 to TRBJ2-2; a possible D gene is TRBD1 (5 bases). Trimming left V 4 bases short and J 1 base short, with 7 bases between. The CDR3 length is 14 residues. CDR1 LNHNV and CDR2 YYDKDF come from the germline V gene (reference sequence). CDR3 DNA: TGTGCCACCAGCAAAGACAGGAACACCGGGGAGCTGTTTTTT. Protein sequence: CATSKDRNTGELFF.

The V and J genes are TRBV27 and TRBJ2-1; the match to TRBD1 covers 11 bases. V shed 8 bases, J shed 3 bases, and the junction held 6 bases outside the gene matches. The CDR3 contains 15 residues. The germline gives CDR1 MNHEY, CDR2 SMNVEV (reference sequence). The CDR3 sequence: CASAPGTGGYNEQFF. The DNA for the CDR3 is TGTGCCAGCGCACCGGGGACAGGGGGCTACAATGAGCAGTTCTTC.